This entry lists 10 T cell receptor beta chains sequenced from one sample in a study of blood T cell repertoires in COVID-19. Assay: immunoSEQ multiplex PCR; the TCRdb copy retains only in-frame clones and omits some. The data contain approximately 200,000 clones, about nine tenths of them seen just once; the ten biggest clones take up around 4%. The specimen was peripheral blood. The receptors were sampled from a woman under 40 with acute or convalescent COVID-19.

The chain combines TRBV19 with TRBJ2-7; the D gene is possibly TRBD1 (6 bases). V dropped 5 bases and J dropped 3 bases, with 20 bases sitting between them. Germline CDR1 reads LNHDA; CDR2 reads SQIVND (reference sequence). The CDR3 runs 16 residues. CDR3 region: CASSPRWTALYYEQYF. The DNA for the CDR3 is TGTGCCAGTAGTCCCAGGTGGACAGCCCTCTACTACGAGCAGTACTTC.

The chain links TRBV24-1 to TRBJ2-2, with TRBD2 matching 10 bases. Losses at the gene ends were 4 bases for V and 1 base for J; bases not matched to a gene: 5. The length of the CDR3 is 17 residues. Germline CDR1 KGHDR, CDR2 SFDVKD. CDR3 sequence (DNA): TGTGCCACCAGTGACCGAGGACTAGCGGAGAACACCGGGGAGCTGTTTTTT. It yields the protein CATSDRGLAENTGELFF.

The CDR3 region is CASSSTGGAGEQYF. Here the CDR3 DNA reads TGTGCCAGCAGCTCAACCGGGGGGGCCGGGGAGCAGTACTTC. This sequence joins TRBV5-4 and TRBJ2-7; 8 nucleotides align to TRBD2. Germline-derived CDR1 and CDR2 are SGHNT and YYREEE (reference sequence). The CDR3 consists of 14 residues. Trimming took 3 bases from V and 7 from J; bases not matched to a gene: 9.

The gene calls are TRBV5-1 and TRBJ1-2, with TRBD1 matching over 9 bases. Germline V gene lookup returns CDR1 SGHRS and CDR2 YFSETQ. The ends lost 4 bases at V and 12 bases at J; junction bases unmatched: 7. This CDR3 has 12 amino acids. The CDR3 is CASSPLQGAHTF. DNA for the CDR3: TGCGCCAGCAGCCCCCTACAGGGGGCCCACACCTTC.

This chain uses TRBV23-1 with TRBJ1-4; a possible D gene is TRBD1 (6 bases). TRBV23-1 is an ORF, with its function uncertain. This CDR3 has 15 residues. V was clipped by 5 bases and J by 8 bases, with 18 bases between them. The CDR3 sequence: CASSSSGAFEEKLFF. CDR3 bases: TGCGCCAGCAGTTCCTCAGGGGCTTTCGAGGAAAAACTGTTTTTT.

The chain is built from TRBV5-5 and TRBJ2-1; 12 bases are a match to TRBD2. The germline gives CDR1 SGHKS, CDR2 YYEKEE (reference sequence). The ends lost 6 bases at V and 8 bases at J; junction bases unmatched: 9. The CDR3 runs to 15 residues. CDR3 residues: CASTKTSGSSDEQFF. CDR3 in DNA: TGTGCCAGCACCAAGACTAGCGGGAGTTCCGATGAGCAGTTCTTC. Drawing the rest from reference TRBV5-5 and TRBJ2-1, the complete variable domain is DAGVTQSPTHLIKTRGQQVTLRCSPISGHKSVSWYQQVLGQGPQFIFQYYEKEERGRGNFPDRFSARQFPNYSSELNVNALLLGDSALYLCASTKTSGSSDEQFFGPGTRLTVL.

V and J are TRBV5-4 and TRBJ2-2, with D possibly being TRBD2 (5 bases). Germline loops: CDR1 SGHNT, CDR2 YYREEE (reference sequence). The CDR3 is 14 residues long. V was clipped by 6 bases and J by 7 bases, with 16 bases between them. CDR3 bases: TGTGCCAGCAACTCCCCTCTAGGGAGCGGGGAGCTGTTTTTT. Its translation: CASNSPLGSGELFF. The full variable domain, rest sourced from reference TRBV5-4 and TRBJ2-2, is ETGVTQSPTHLIKTRGQQVTLRCSSQSGHNTVSWYQQALGQGPQFIFQYYREEENGRGNFPPRFSGLQFPNYSSELNVNALELDDSALYLCASNSPLGSGELFFGEGSRLTVL.

The CDR3 region is CASSFNPGLNTEAFF. In nucleotides, the CDR3 is TGCGCCAGCAGCTTCAACCCGGGGTTGAACACTGAAGCTTTCTTT. V gene TRBV5-1 combines with J gene TRBJ1-1; D is unclear. The CDR3 sequence is 15 residues long. Germline CDR1 SGHRS, CDR2 YFSETQ. Deletions cut 2 bases from V and 0 bases from J, with 11 bases between.

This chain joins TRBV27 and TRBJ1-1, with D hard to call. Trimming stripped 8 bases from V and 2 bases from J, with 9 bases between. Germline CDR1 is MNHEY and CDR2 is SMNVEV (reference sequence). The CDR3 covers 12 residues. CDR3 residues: CASSNSNTEAFF. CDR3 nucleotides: TGTGCCAGCTCAAATTCAAACACTGAAGCTTTCTTT.

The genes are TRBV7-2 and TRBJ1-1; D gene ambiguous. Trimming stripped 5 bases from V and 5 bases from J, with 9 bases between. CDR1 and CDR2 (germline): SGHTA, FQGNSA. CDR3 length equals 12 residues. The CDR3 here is CASSPEWTEAFF. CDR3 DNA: TGTGCCAGCAGCCCCGAGTGGACTGAAGCTTTCTTT.